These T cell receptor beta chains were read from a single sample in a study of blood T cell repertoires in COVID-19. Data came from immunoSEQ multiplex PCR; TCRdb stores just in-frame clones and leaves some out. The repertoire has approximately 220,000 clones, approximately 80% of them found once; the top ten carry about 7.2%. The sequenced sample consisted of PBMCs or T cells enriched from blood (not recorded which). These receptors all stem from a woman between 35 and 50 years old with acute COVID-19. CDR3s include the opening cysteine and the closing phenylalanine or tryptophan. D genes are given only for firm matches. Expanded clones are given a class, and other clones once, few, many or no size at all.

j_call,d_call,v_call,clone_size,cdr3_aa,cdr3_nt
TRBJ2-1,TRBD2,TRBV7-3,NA,CASGIPGGSYNEQFF,TGTGCCAGCGGGATTCCGGGAGGGTCCTACAATGAGCAGTTCTTC
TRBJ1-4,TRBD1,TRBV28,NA,CASSSPRQGGQQKLFF,TGTGCCAGCAGTTCTCCTCGACAGGGGGGTCAACAAAAACTGTTTTTT
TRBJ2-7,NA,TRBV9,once,CASSITGTNYEQYF,TGTGCCAGCAGCATCACCGGGACAAACTACGAGCAGTACTTC
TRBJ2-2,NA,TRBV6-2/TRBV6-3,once,CASSPSQERVRFTGELFF,TGTGCCAGCAGTCCGTCGCAGGAGCGGGTACGATTCACCGGGGAGCTGTTTTTT
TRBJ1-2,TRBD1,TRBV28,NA,CASSLSGTDYGYTF,TGTGCCAGCAGTTTATCCGGGACAGACTATGGCTACACCTTC
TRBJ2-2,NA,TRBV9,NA,CASSVAAGKAGELFF,TGTGCCAGCAGCGTAGCGGCAGGGAAGGCCGGGGAGCTGTTTTTT
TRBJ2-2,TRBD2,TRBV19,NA,CAGSAGLAGGTGELFF,TGTGCCGGTTCTGCGGGACTAGCGGGGGGCACCGGGGAGCTGTTTTTT
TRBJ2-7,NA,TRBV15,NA,CATSRGLPREQYF,TGTGCCACCAGCAGAGGTCTTCCCCGCGAGCAGTACTTC
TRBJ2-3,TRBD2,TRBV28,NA,CASSNGGVDTQYF,TGTGCCAGCTCCAACGGGGGGGTTGATACGCAGTATTTT
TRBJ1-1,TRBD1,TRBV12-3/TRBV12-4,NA,CASSPNRDREAFF,TGTGCCAGCAGTCCGAACAGGGACAGGGAAGCTTTCTTT
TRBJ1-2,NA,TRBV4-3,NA,CASSQGGGASYGYTF,TGCGCCAGCAGCCAAGGAGGAGGGGCGAGCTATGGCTACACCTTC
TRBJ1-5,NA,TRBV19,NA,CASSILSLEPQHF,TGTGCCAGTAGTATCCTAAGTTTGGAGCCCCAGCATTTT
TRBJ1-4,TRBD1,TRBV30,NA,CAWTRDRAAVKLFF,TGTGCCTGGACTAGGGACAGGGCGGCGGTTAAACTGTTTTTT
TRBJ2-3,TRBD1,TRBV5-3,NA,CARSGADREEVFCPVADTQYF,TGTGCCAGAAGCGGGGCGGACAGGGAAGAAGTGTTCTGCCCGGTTGCGGATACGCAGTATTTT
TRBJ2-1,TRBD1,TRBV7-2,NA,CASSNHRGNEQFF,TGTGCCAGCAGCAATCACAGGGGAAATGAGCAGTTCTTC
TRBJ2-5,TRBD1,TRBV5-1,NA,CASSFQQGGEGTQYF,TGCGCCAGCAGCTTCCAACAGGGGGGCGAGGGGACCCAGTACTTC
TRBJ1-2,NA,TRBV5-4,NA,CASSFITSKNYGYTF,TGTGCCAGCAGCTTTATCACGAGCAAGAACTATGGCTACACCTTC
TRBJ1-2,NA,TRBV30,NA,CAWSEGWGYGYTF,TGTGCCTGGAGCGAGGGCTGGGGCTATGGCTACACCTTC
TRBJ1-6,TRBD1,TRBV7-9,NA,CASSSHDLQGANSPLHF,TGTGCCAGCAGCTCCCACGACCTACAGGGGGCCAATTCACCCCTCCACTTT
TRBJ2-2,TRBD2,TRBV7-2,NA,CASSPGRGQNTGELFF,TGTGCCAGCAGCCCAGGGAGGGGCCAGAACACCGGGGAGCTGTTTTTT
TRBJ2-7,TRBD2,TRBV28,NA,CASISGLANYEQYF,TGTGCCAGCATATCGGGACTAGCGAACTACGAGCAGTACTTC